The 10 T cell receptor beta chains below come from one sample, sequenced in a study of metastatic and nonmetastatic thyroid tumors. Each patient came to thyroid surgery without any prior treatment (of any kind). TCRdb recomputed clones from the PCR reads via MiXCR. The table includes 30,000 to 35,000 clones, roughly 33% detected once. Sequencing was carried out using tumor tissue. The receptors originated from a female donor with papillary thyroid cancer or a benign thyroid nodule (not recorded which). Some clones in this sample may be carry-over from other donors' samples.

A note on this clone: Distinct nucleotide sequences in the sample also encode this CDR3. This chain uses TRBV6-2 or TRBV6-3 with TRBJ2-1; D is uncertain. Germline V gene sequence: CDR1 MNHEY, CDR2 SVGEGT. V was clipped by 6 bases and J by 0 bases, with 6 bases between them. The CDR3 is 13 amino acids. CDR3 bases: TGTGCCAGCAGCCAACGCTCCTACAATGAGCAGTTCTTC. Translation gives CASSQRSYNEQFF.

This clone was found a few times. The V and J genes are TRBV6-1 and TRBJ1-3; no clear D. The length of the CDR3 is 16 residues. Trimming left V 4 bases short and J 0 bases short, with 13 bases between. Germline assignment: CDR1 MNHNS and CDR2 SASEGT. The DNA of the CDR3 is TGTGCCAGCAGTGGGATAAGACGGATCTCTGGAAACACCATATATTTT. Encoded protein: CASSGIRRISGNTIYF.

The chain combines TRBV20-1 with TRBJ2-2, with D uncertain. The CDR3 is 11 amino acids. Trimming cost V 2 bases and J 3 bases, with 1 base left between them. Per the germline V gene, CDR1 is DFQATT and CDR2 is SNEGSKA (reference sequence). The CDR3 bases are TGCAGTGCTAGACACACCGGGGAGCTGTTTTTT. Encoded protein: CSARHTGELFF.

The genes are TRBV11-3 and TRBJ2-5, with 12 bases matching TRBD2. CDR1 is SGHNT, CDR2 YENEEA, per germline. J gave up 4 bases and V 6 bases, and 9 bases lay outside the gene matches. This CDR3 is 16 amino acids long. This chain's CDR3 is CASSPTTSGSRETQYF. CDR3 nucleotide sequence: TGTGCCAGCAGTCCCACGACTAGCGGGAGCCGAGAGACCCAGTACTTC.

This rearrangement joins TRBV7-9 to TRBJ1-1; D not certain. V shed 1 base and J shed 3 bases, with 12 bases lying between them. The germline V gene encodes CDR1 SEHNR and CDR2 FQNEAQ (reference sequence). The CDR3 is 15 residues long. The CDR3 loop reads CASSLGTNRDTEAFF. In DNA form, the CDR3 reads TGTGCCAGCAGCTTAGGGACCAATAGGGACACTGAAGCTTTCTTT.

CDR3 in DNA: TGCGCCAGCAGTGAGTCGATATATAGCGGGAGGACAACCGGGGAGCTGTTTTTT. It specifies CASSESIYSGRTTGELFF. V usage is TRBV10-1 and J usage is TRBJ2-2, with 10 bases fitting TRBD2. Germline V gene lookup returns CDR1 WNHNN and CDR2 SYGVQD (reference sequence). V gave up 0 bases and J gave up 5 bases; unmatched junction bases: 9. The CDR3 sequence is 18 residues long.

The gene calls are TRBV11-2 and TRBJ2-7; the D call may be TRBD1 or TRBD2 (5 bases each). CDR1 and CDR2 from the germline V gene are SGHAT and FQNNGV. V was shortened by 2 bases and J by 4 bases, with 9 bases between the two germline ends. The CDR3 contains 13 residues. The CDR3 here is CASSLSGPYEQYF. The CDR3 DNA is TGTGCCAGCAGCTTATCGGGGCCATACGAGCAGTACTTC.

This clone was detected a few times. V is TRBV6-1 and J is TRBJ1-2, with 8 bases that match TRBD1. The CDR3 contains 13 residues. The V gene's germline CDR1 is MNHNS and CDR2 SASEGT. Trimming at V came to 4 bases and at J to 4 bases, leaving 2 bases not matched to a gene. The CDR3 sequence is CASSGTGIYGYTF. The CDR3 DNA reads TGTGCCAGCAGTGGGACAGGGATCTATGGCTACACCTTC.

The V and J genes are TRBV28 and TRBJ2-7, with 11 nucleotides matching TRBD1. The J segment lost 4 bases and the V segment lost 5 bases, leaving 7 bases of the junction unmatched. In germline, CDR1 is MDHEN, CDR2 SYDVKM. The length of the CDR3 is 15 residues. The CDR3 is CASSLWTGGAYEQYF. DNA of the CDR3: TGTGCCAGCAGTCTCTGGACAGGGGGCGCTTACGAGCAGTACTTC.

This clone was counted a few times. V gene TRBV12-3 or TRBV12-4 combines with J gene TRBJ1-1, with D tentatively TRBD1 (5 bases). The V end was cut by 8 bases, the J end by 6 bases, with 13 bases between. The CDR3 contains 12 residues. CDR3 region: CASVRTLAEAFF. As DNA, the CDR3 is TGTGCCAGCGTGAGGACACTTGCTGAAGCTTTCTTT.